This T cell receptor (beta chain) was sequenced for a study of cytomegalovirus exposure and HLA in healthy donors. Study background: Out of about 190 million T cells, an earlier analysis found more than 95 million unique TCR beta sequences in total.

60 Vbeta and 13 Jbeta primers were used in PCR. TCRdb's table, derived via immunoSEQ multiplex PCR, lists solely in-frame clones and lacks some. The repertoire consists of 150,000 to 200,000 clones, with more than 60% occurring once and the leading ten covering about 11%. Study-wide results and limits: Associated with HLA alleles at 0.05 false discovery rate in a later analysis were around 17,000 TCR beta sequences. Published work reported that the classifier diagnosed cytomegalovirus status with high specificity and sensitivity.

The CDR3 runs 16 residues. V lost 2 bases to trimming and J lost 2 bases; unmatched junction nucleotides: 7. Germline CDR1 and CDR2: MNHNS and SASEGT. Regarding this clone: Antigen unknown.

The sample taken for sequencing was PBMCs. This receptor was taken from a man younger than 35 in good health and CMV-seropositive. V is TRBV6-1 and J is TRBJ2-7, with 9 bases identical to TRBD2. In DNA form, the CDR3 reads TGTGCCAGCAGTGAATTTCCTAGCGGGACAACCTACGAGCAGTACTTC. Translating it yields CASSEFPSGTTYEQYF.